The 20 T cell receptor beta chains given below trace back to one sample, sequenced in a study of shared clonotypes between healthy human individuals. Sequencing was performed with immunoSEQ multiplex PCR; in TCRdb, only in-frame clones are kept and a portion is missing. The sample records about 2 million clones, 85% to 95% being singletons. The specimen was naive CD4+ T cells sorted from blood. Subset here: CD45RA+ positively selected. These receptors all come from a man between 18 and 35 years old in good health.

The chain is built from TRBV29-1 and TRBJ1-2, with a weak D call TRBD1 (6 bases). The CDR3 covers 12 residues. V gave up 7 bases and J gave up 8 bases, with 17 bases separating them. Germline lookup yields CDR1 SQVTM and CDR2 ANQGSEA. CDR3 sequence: CSARDTRTGYTF. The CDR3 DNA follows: TGCAGCGCCCGGGACACACGAACCGGCTACACCTTC.

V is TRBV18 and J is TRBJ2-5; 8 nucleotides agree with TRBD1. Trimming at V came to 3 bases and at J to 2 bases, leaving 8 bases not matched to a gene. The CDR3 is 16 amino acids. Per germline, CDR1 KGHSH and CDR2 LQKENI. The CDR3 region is CASSPQRTGRQETQYF. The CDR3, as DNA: TGTGCCAGCTCACCGCAAAGGACAGGGCGACAAGAGACCCAGTACTTC.

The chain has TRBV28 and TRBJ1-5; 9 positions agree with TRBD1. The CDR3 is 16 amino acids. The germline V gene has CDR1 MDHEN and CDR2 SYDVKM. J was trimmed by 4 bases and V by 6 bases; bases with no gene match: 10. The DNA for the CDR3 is TGTGCCAGCAGGAAGACGACAGGGGGAGGTAATCAGCCCCAGCATTTT. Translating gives CASRKTTGGGNQPQHF.

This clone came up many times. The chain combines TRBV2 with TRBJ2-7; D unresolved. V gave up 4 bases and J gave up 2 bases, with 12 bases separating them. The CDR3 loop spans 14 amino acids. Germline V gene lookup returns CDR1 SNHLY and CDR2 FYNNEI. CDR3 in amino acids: CASSGSMVAYEQYF. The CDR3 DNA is TGTGCCAGCAGTGGCTCGATGGTAGCCTACGAGCAGTACTTC.

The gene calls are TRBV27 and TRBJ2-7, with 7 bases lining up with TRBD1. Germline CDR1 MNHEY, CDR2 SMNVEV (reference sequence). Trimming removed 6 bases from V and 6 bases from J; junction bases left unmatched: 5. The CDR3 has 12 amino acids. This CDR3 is CASRTGLGEQYF. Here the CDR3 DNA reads TGTGCCAGCAGGACAGGGCTCGGCGAGCAGTACTTC.

The CDR3 sequence is CASTNGGYEQYF. The CDR3, as DNA: TGTGCCAGCACCAACGGGGGGTACGAGCAGTACTTC. This sequence joins TRBV6-5 and TRBJ2-7, with TRBD2 identical over 7 bases. CDR1 is MNHEY and CDR2 is SVGAGI in the germline V gene. V was pared by 7 bases and J by 4 bases, with 4 bases of the junction left unmatched. This CDR3 is 12 amino acids long.

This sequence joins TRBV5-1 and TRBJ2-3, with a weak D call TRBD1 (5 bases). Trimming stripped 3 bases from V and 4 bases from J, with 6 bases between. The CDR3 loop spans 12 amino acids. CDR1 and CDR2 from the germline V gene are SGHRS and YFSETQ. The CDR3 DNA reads TGCGCCAGCAGCTCAGGGTCAGATACGCAGTATTTT. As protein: CASSSGSDTQYF.

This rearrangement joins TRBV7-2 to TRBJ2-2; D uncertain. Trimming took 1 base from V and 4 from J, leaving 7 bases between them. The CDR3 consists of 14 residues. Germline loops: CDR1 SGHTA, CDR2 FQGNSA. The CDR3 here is CASSLEASTGELFF. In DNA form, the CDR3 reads TGTGCCAGCAGCTTAGAGGCCTCCACCGGGGAGCTGTTTTTT.

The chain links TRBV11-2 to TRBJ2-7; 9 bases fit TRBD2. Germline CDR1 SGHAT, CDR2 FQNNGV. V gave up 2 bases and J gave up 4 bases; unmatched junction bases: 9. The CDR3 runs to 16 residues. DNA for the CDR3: TGTGCCAGCAGCTTAACCTCCGGGACTAGCAAGTACGAGCAGTACTTC. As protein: CASSLTSGTSKYEQYF.

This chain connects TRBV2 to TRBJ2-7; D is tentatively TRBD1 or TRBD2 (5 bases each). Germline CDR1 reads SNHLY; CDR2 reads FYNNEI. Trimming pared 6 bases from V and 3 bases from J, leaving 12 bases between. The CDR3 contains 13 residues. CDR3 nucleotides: TGTGCCAGCAGCTTTTGGGACCACTACGAGCAGTACTTC. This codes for CASSFWDHYEQYF.

The chain's CDR3 is CAGRTGNNEKLFF. The CDR3 nucleotides read TGTGCCGGACGGACAGGCAATAATGAAAAACTGTTTTTT. This chain joins TRBV6-6 and TRBJ1-4, with 7 bases fitting TRBD1. This CDR3 has 13 residues. CDR1 and CDR2 from the germline V gene are MNHNY and SVGAGI (reference sequence). Trimming cost V 11 bases and J 4 bases; bases outside gene matches: 7.

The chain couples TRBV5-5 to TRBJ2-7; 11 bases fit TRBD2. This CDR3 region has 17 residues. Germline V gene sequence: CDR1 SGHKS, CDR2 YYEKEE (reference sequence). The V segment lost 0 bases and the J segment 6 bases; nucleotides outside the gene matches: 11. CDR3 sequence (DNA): TGTGCCAGCAGCTTGGGTGTAGCGGGAGGGCCCTCTAGCGAGCAGTACTTC. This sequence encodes CASSLGVAGGPSSEQYF.

The CDR3 protein is CSGDRLNEQFF. As DNA, the CDR3 is TGCAGTGGGGACAGGCTGAATGAGCAGTTCTTC. J is TRBJ2-1 and V is TRBV20-1; TRBD1 matches 8 bases. Germline loops: CDR1 DFQATT, CDR2 SNEGSKA (reference sequence). This CDR3 has 11 residues. V shed 7 bases and J 7 bases; nucleotides not matched to a gene: 3.

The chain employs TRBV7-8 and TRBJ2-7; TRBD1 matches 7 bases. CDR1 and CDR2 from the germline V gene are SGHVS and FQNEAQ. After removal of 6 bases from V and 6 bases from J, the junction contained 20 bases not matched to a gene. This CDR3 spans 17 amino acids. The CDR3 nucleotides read TGTGCCAGCAGTTTCCTGGGGGAGACAGGGCCAGAGGCCGAGCAGTACTTC. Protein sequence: CASSFLGETGPEAEQYF. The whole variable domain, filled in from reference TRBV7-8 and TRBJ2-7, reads GAGVSQSPRYKVAKRGQDVALRCDPISGHVSLFWYQQALGQGPEFLTYFQNEAQLDKSGLPSDRFFAERPEGSVSTLKIQRTQQEDSAVYLCASSFLGETGPEAEQYFGPGTRLTVT.

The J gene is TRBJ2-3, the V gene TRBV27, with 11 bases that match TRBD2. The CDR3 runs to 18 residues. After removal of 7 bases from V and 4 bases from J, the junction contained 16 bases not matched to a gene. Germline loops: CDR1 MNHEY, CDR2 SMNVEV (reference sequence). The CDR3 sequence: CASTSGYSGRAGADTQYF. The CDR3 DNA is TGTGCCAGCACCAGTGGTTATAGCGGGAGGGCCGGGGCAGATACGCAGTATTTT.

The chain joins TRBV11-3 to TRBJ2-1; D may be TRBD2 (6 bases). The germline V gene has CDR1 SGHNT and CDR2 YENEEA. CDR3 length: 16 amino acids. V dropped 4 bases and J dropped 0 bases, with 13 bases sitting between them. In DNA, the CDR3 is TGTGCCAGCAGCTCAGCCCGGGGGAGCTCCTACAATGAGCAGTTCTTC. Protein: CASSSARGSSYNEQFF. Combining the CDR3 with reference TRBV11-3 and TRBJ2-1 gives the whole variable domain EAGVVQSPRYKIIEKKQPVAFWCNPISGHNTLYWYLQNLGQGPELLIRYENEEAVDDSQLPKDRFSAERLKGVDSTLKIQPAELGDSAVYLCASSSARGSSYNEQFFGPGTRLTVL.

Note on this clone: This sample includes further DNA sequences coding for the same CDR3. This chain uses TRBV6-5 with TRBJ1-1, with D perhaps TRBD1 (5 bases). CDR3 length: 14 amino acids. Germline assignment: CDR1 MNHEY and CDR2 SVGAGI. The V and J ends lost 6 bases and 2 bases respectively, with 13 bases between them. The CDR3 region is CASSPLGGNTEAFF. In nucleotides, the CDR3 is TGTGCCAGCAGCCCCCTTGGGGGTAACACTGAAGCTTTCTTT.

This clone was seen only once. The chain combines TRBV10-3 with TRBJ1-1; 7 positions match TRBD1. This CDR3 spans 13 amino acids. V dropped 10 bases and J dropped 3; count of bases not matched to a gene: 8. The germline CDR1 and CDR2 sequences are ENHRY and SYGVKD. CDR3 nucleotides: TGTGCCACCAGGGGGGGTGTGGACACTGAAGCTTTCTTT. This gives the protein CATRGGVDTEAFF.

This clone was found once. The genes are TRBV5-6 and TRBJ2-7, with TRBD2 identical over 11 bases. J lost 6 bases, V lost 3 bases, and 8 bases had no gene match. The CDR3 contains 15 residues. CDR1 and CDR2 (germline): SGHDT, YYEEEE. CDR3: CASSSVAGGGFEQYF. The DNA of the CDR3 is TGTGCCAGCAGCTCGGTAGCGGGAGGGGGCTTCGAGCAGTACTTC.

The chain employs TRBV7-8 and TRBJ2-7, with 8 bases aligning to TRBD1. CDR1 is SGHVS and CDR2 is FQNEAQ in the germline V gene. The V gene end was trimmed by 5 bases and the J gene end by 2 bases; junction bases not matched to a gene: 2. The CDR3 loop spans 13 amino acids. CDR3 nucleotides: TGTGCCAGCAGCGAGGGACAGGCCTACGAGCAGTACTTC. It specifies CASSEGQAYEQYF. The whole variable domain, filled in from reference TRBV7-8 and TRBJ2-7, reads GAGVSQSPRYKVAKRGQDVALRCDPISGHVSLFWYQQALGQGPEFLTYFQNEAQLDKSGLPSDRFFAERPEGSVSTLKIQRTQQEDSAVYLCASSEGQAYEQYFGPGTRLTVT.